Below, one T cell receptor beta chain is given with its context. Its antigen is still unknown. No per-base quality is available; no much larger clone lies one base away. The data were taken from a study of PD-1 blockade in classical Hodgkin lymphoma (dated by TCRdb to 2018 to 2021). A note on the overall study: Nivolumab dosing was 3 mg/kg intravenously every 2 weeks, continuing until either disease progression or unacceptable toxicity. To define a peripheral blood immune signature of response to PD-1 blockade in classical Hodgkin lymphoma, the study combined TCR beta sequencing with CyTOF. General conclusions and limits of the study: Trial patients with a complete response had baseline diversity similar to that of newly diagnosed patients, while partial responders and progressors had significantly lower diversity. Newly diagnosed patients were reported to have lower baseline TCR diversity than healthy donors, and relapsed/refractory patients were reported to have lower baseline TCR diversity still. The study was restricted to a single clinical trial cohort, and the causes of repertoire differences, possibly disease activity or prior therapy, were left undefined. A significant rise by C4D1 was seen in CD4+ but not CD8+ TCR diversity (p=0.0027 vs p=0.16), with the rise being most apparent in complete responders (p=0.02). Patients starting nivolumab less than 1 year after ASCT had lower diversity and were excluded from later analyses to avoid confounding by immune reconstitution.

The Qiagen DNeasy kit was used to extract genomic DNA from unsorted PBMCs and from the negatively selected CD4+ and CD8+ fractions. TCR beta CDR3 regions were subjected to amplification by immunoSEQ multiplex PCR with primers that anneal to V and J segments. A synthetic immune receptor repertoire was used to minimize amplification bias, and remaining bias was computationally removed after sequencing. Under the source paper's analysis protocol: Repertoire diversity was quantified as the Shannon entropy index using custom Python scripts. Unsorted, CD4+ and CD8+ repertoires were analyzed separately, except for combined analyses in which CD4+ and CD8+ sequences were merged in silico. A clone counted as expanded when the clone's frequency after treatment rose at least 2-fold relative to C1D1, and clones undetected at baseline were given a pseudocount of 0.5. Singleton clones were defined as clones with 0 or 1 copy at C1D1, and non-singleton clones were defined as clones with 2 or more copies. By matching protein sequences in sorted samples from the same patient, clones expanded in unsorted samples were annotated as CD4+, CD8+ or unknown. Diversity changes from C1D1 to C4D1 were tested in paired samples using Wilcoxon tests. The clones in this table, taken by TCRdb from immuneACCESS, are in-frame only. Not every clone is retained; where verified, under half of the shortfall comes from an unresolved V gene, and the cause of the rest is unknown. V and J calls and clone size come straight from that table; D and trimming were deduced from the DNA. The sample records 25,000 to 35,000 clones, about 76% of which are singletons. Over 2.5% of the sample is held by the ten biggest clonotypes.

This specimen's time point label, per the study, means: cycle 2 day 1 (C2D1) of nivolumab. Every trial patient had relapsed following autologous stem cell transplantation, and prior brentuximab vedotin exposure was what differed among cohorts A, B and C. The trial cohort included 50 or so patients with relapsed/refractory classical Hodgkin lymphoma, and each patient had a best overall response of complete response, partial response or progressive disease. Trial patients were treated with single-agent nivolumab in the multi-cohort phase II CheckMate 205 trial. Best overall response was determined by an independent review committee according to the 2007 International Working Group response criteria. Trial PBMCs were collected immediately before nivolumab initiation (C1D1) and during therapy at cycle 2 day 1 and cycle 4 day 1. Peripheral blood was collected in 8 mL Vacutainer Cell Preparation Tubes, from which PBMCs were isolated by centrifugation and then cryopreserved.

Trimming takes 4 bases off V and 0 bases off J; junction bases not matched to a gene: 7. According to the germline V gene, CDR1 reads SGDLS and CDR2 reads YYNGEE. From its cysteine to its phenylalanine, the CDR3 spans 16 amino acids. The retained sequence is limited to the CDR3, 48 bases, with the frame set at the first base. The chain uses TRBV9 and TRBJ1-1, with TRBD1 matching 9 junction bases. The sequence was collected from a human donor with classical Hodgkin lymphoma. The material was peripheral blood mononuclear cells (PBMCs), obtained before the second cycle of nivolumab. The CDR3 has the sequence CASSPGTGPLNTEAFF. The DNA sequence is as follows: TGTGCCAGCAGCCCGGGGACAGGGCCCTTGAACACTGAAGCTTTCTTT.